The TCR beta chain under discussion was sequenced for a study of shared clonotypes between healthy human individuals. The overall study: CD4 naive and CD4 memory each took three plates per donor, while CD8 naive took two and CD8 memory one.

Repertoires were generated with immunoSEQ multiplex PCR, while TCRdb's copy carries only in-frame clones and drops some. The table records 1.4 million to 1.5 million clones, more than 95% of them present only once. The origin of this receptor is a man aged 30-40 years in good health. The sample comprised naive CD4+ T cells sorted from blood. The subset denotes: CD45RA+ positively selected.

The CDR3 loop reads CASSVRSSYNEQFF. CDR3 in DNA: TGCGCCAGCAGTGTTCGTAGCTCCTACAATGAGCAGTTCTTC. V is TRBV10-1 and J is TRBJ2-1; D remains unclear. The V end was cut by 4 bases, the J end by 0 bases, with 7 bases between. Germline lookup yields CDR1 WNHNN and CDR2 SYGVQD (reference sequence). The CDR3 covers 14 residues.